A few counts support the clone carrying this T cell receptor (beta chain). Its target is not known. The data stem from a study of T-cell memory formation after mild COVID-19. Whole-study context: Among the donors, TCR clusters were largely specific to each donor. Points from the study as a whole: CD4/CD8 balance characterized clones contracting day 15 to 85, and CD4+ skew characterized later expanders.

The CDR3 extends over 11 amino acids. CDR1 is MNHNS and CDR2 is SASEGT in the germline V gene. V lost 10 bases, J lost 0 bases, and 7 bases lay in between. TCRdb recomputed calls from the 5' RACE reads with MiXCR, one row per CDR3 protein. The sample has around 430,000 distinct CDR3 sequences, roughly 15% seen once. The clonotype originates from a man aged 18 to 29 who had mild COVID-19 (a few samples of this study predate the infection). Cell type and time point are not known. The rearrangement joins TRBV6-1 to TRBJ2-7; no reliable D call. The sample was PBMCs or a T cell subset sorted from them (not recorded which). The CDR3, as DNA: TGTGCCACAACTTCCTCCTACGAGCAGTACGTC. As protein: CATTSSYEQYV.